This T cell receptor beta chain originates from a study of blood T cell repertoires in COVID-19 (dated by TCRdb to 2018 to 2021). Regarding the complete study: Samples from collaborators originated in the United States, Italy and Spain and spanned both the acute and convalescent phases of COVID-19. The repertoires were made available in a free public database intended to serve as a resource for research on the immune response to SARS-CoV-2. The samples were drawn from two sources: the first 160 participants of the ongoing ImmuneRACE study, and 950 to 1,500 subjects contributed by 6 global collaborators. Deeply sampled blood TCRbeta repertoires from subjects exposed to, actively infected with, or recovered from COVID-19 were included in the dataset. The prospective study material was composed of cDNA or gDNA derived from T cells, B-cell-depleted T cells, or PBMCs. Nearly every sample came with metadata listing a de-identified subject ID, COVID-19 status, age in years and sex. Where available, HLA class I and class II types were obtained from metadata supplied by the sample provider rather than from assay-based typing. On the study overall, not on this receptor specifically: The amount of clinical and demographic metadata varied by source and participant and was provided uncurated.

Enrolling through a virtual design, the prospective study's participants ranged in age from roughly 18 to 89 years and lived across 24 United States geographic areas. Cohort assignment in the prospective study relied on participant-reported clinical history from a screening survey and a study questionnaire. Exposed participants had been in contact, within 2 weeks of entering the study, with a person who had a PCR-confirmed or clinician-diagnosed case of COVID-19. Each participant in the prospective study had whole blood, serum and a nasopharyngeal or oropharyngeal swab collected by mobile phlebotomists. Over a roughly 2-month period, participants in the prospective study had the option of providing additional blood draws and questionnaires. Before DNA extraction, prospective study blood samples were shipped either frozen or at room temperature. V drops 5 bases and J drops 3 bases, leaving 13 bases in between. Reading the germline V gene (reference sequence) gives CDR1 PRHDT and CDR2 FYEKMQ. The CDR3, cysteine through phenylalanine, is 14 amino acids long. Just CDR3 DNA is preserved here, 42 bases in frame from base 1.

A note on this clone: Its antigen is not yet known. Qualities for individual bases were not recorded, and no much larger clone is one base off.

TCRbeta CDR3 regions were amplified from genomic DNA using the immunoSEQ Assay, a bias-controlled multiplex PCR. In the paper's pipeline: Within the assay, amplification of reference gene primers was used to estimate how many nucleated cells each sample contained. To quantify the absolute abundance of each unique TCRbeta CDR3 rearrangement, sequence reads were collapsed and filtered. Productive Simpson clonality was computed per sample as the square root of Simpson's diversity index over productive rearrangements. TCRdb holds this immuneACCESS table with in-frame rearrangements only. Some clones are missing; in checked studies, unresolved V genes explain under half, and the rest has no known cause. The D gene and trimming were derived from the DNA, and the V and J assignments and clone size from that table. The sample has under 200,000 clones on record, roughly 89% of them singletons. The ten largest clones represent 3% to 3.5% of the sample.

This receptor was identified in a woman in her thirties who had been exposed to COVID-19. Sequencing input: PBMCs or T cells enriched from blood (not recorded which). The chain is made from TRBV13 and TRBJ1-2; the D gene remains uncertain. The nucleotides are TGTGCCAGCAGCCTTCCCAAGCAGGACTATGGCTACACCTTC. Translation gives CASSLPKQDYGYTF.